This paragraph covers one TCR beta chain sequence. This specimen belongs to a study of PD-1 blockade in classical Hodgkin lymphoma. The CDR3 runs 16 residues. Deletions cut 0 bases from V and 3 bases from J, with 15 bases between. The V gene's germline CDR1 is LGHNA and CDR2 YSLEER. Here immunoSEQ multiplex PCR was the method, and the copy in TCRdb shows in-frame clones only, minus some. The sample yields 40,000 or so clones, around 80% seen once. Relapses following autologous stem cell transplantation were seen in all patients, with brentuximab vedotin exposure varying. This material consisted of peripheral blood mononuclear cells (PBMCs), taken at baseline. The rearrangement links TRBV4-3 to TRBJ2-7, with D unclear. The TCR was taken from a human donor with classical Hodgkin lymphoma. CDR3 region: CASSQDNRPQDYEQYF. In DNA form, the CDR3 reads TGCGCCAGCAGCCAAGATAACCGACCTCAGGACTACGAGCAGTACTTC.